This entry lists 5 T cell receptor beta chains sequenced from one sample in a study of T cells expressing NK-cell markers (TCRdb year 2020). Preparation of the library involved 5' RACE. The sequencer listed for this sample is Illumina HiSeq 2000. Once TCRdb had reprocessed the reads, it stored one entry per CDR3 protein sequence and supplied no DNA. This sample's records show about 550,000 distinct CDR3 sequences. Jointly, the top ten make up approximately 3.6% of the sample. The sequenced sample consisted of blood T cells: a sorted CD56 or NKG2C T cell subset, CD4+ or CD8+ T cells, or bulk PBMC T cells (not recorded which). These receptors were taken from a man between 18 and 29 years old in good health. Donor details come from another sample of the same person, matched by shared clones.

This sequence joins TRBV29-1 and TRBJ2-3; TCRdb's D call, TRBD1, is unchecked because there is no DNA. The CDR3 runs to 14 residues. Looked up from germline, CDR1 is SQVTM and CDR2 is ANQGSEA. CDR3 amino acids: CSVDPGGITDTQYF.

J is TRBJ2-3 and V is TRBV20-1. CDR3 length: 14 amino acids. CDR1 DFQATT and CDR2 SNEGSKA come from the germline V gene (reference sequence). The chain's CDR3 is CSARVPSGADTQYF.

The V and J genes are TRBV28 and TRBJ2-7; checking the TCRdb D call of TRBD1 is not possible without DNA. CDR3 size: 16 residues. Germline V CDR1 and CDR2: MDHEN, SYDVKM. The CDR3 sequence: CASSSPARTGSYEQYF.

The chain employs TRBV6-1 and TRBJ1-4; the TCRdb D gene call, TRBD1, has no DNA to confirm it. Germline CDR1 is MNHNS and CDR2 is SASEGT. The CDR3 length is 14 residues. This CDR3 reads CASSEMGRGEKLFF.

The chain uses TRBV7-6 and TRBJ2-7; TCRdb outputs TRBD1, but without DNA this stays unchecked. Germline-derived CDR1 and CDR2 are SGHVS and FNYEAQ. CDR3 length equals 14 residues. The CDR3 protein is CASSENTGAAEQYF.